Shown below are 23 T cell receptor beta chains from a single sample sequenced in a study of T cells in localized non-small cell lung cancer. Here immunoSEQ multiplex PCR was the method, and the copy in TCRdb shows in-frame clones only, minus some. The table records fewer than 2,500 clones, roughly 25% of them present only once. Material: lung tumor tissue, obtained before any cancer treatment. All receptors derive from a male donor older than 55 with stage III squamous cell lung carcinoma.

The chain couples TRBV11-1 to TRBJ2-2; D is tentatively TRBD1 or TRBD2 (5 bases each). Looked up from germline, CDR1 is SGHAT and CDR2 is FQDESV (reference sequence). The CDR3 has 15 amino acids. V gave up 6 bases and J gave up 2 bases, with 13 bases separating them. In DNA form, the CDR3 reads TGTGCCAGCAGAACGAGGGACGGAAACACCGGGGAGCTGTTTTTT. Its protein is CASRTRDGNTGELFF.

By its share, this clone is medium-sized. The gene calls are TRBV11-3 and TRBJ1-4; no clear D gene. The CDR3 sequence is 16 residues long. Germline V gene sequence: CDR1 SGHNT, CDR2 YENEEA. The V end was cut by 5 bases, the J end by 4 bases, with 17 bases between. The CDR3 here is CASSPRLQGYNEKLFF. Here the CDR3 DNA reads TGTGCCAGCAGCCCCCGGCTACAAGGGTATAATGAAAAACTGTTTTTT.

The J gene is TRBJ2-6, the V gene TRBV19; D perhaps matches TRBD2 (5 bases). Germline V gene data show CDR1 as LNHDA and CDR2 as SQIVND (reference sequence). This CDR3 spans 20 amino acids. V lost 3 bases and J 0 bases, leaving 21 bases between the germline ends. CDR3 coding DNA: TGTGCCAGTAGTATTTGGGCAGGCGGGCTCGCCCACTCTGGGGCCAACGTCCTGACTTTC. Amino acids: CASSIWAGGLAHSGANVLTF.

The chain carries TRBV11-3 and TRBJ2-1, with 8 bases identical to TRBD2. The V gene end was trimmed by 6 bases and the J gene end by 2 bases; junction bases not matched to a gene: 9. This CDR3 contains 16 residues. Germline CDR1 reads SGHNT; CDR2 reads YENEEA. The CDR3 spells CASSWRLAPAYNEQFF. The DNA for the CDR3 is TGTGCCAGCAGTTGGAGACTAGCGCCCGCCTACAATGAGCAGTTCTTC.

This clone is large (0.1 to 1%) in the sample. The rearrangement links TRBV11-3 to TRBJ1-1, with a weak D call TRBD1 (6 bases). Trimming left V 4 bases short and J 2 bases short, with 14 bases between. The CDR3 sequence is 15 residues long. The V gene's germline CDR1 is SGHNT and CDR2 YENEEA. The CDR3 loop reads CASSSQGLLNTEAFF. CDR3 sequence (DNA): TGTGCCAGCAGCTCCCAGGGGCTACTCAACACTGAAGCTTTCTTT.

The rearrangement links TRBV30 to TRBJ1-5, with D hard to call. Germline V gene sequence: CDR1 GTSNPN, CDR2 SVGIG (reference sequence). The ends were cut back, 2 bases at V and 3 bases at J, with 11 bases in the middle. The length of the CDR3 is 14 residues. CDR3 region: CAWSRGIPNQPQHF. The CDR3 region has the DNA TGTGCCTGGAGTCGGGGTATCCCCAATCAGCCCCAGCATTTT.

This clone came up a few times. The chain uses TRBV11-3 and TRBJ2-1; no reliable D call. The germline gives CDR1 SGHNT, CDR2 YENEEA. With 1 base removed from V and 6 bases from J, the gap between germline ends came to 13 bases. The CDR3 runs to 15 residues. CDR3 residues: CASSLVMGWGNEQFF. The CDR3 DNA is TGTGCCAGCAGCTTAGTGATGGGGTGGGGCAATGAGCAGTTCTTC.

V is TRBV30 and J is TRBJ2-2; 8 bases map to TRBD2. This CDR3 has 17 amino acids. Germline values: CDR1 GTSNPN, CDR2 SVGIG (reference sequence). The J segment lost 5 bases and the V segment lost 0 bases, leaving 11 bases of the junction unmatched. CDR3 nucleotide sequence: TGTGCCTGGAGTGTACCGGGGGGGCTAGCGAGGACCGGGGAGCTGTTTTTT. It encodes CAWSVPGGLARTGELFF.

The CDR3 here is CASSLSGGDNQPQHF. The DNA for the CDR3 is TGTGCCAGCTCCCTCAGTGGAGGGGACAATCAGCCCCAGCATTTT. This chain links TRBV18 with TRBJ1-5; TRBD1 might be the D (5 bases). This CDR3 contains 15 residues. Germline-derived CDR1 and CDR2 are KGHSH and LQKENI. V was pared by 6 bases and J by 3 bases, with 15 bases between.

The V and J genes are TRBV7-5 and TRBJ2-7; TRBD1 is the table's D call and was not checked against the DNA. TRBV7-5 is a known pseudogene. The CDR3 has 15 residues. DNA for the CDR3: TGTGCCAGCAGCTTAGGCGGGACAGGTTCCTACGAGCAGTACTTC. Residues: CASSLGGTGSYEQYF.

The chain links TRBV11-3 to TRBJ2-6; D possibly uses TRBD1 or TRBD2 (6 bases each). This CDR3 is built from 16 residues. Germline V gives CDR1 SGHNT, CDR2 YENEEA. The germline V and J ends were trimmed by 3 bases and 2 bases, with 11 bases remaining between them. In nucleotides, the CDR3 is TGTGCCAGCAGCTTTCTGGGGGGCGCTGGGGCCAACGTCCTGACTTTC. Its translation: CASSFLGGAGANVLTF. Supplemented by reference TRBV11-3 and TRBJ2-6, the full variable domain reads EAGVVQSPRYKIIEKKQPVAFWCNPISGHNTLYWYLQNLGQGPELLIRYENEEAVDDSQLPKDRFSAERLKGVDSTLKIQPAELGDSAVYLCASSFLGGAGANVLTFGAGSRLTVL.

V and J are TRBV6-8 and TRBJ1-5; 7 bases fit TRBD1. V shed 7 bases and J 1 base; nucleotides not matched to a gene: 7. The CDR3 runs to 15 residues. Germline CDR1 is MNHGY and CDR2 is SAAAGT. The CDR3: CASKKGTDSNQPQHF. The DNA for the CDR3 is TGTGCCAGCAAGAAAGGGACAGACAGCAATCAGCCCCAGCATTTT.

This clone appeared a single time. V and J are TRBV28 and TRBJ1-2; D is possibly TRBD1 (6 bases). The CDR3 runs to 13 residues. Trimming stripped 5 bases from V and 4 bases from J, with 11 bases between. CDR1 and CDR2 from the germline V gene are MDHEN and SYDVKM. The CDR3: CASSLTGIYGYTF. CDR3 nucleotide sequence: TGTGCCAGCAGTCTTACAGGGATCTATGGCTACACCTTC.

This clone was seen just once. CDR3 in amino acids: CASSFRDIANYGYTF. DNA for the CDR3: TGCGCCAGCAGCTTTAGGGACATCGCTAACTATGGCTACACCTTC. The chain recombines TRBV5-1 with TRBJ1-2; perhaps TRBD1 as D (6 bases). The V end lost 2 bases, the J end lost 0 bases, and 11 bases lay between the germline ends. This CDR3 is built from 15 residues. Germline CDR1 reads SGHRS; CDR2 reads YFSETQ.

This clone was counted between two and nine times. This chain uses TRBV11-3 with TRBJ2-7; 8 bases match TRBD1. The CDR3 totals 15 residues. CDR1 SGHNT and CDR2 YENEEA come from the germline V gene. The V segment lost 5 bases and the J segment 2 bases; nucleotides outside the gene matches: 8. Written as DNA, the CDR3 is TGTGCCAGCAGCCCGCGCGGGACAGGTACCTACGAGCAGTACTTC. It encodes CASSPRGTGTYEQYF.

This clone showed up just a few times. The chain uses TRBV7-2 and TRBJ1-1, with unresolved D. Germline CDR1 reads SGHTA; CDR2 reads FQGNSA. V lost 5 bases, J lost 0 bases, and 7 bases lay in between. The CDR3 consists of 13 residues. CDR3 sequence reads: CASSPTMNTEAFF. The DNA of the CDR3 is TGTGCCAGCAGCCCGACCATGAACACTGAAGCTTTCTTT.

The CDR3: CASSLVGGTDTQYF. CDR3 DNA sequence: TGTGCCAGCAGCTTAGTGGGGGGGACAGATACGCAGTATTTT. This chain joins TRBV11-3 and TRBJ2-3, with 7 positions matching TRBD2. This CDR3 has 14 residues. Germline V gene lookup returns CDR1 SGHNT and CDR2 YENEEA. The V gene end was trimmed by 1 base and the J gene end by 3 bases; junction bases not matched to a gene: 1. Complete variable domain (other parts from reference TRBV11-3 and TRBJ2-3): EAGVVQSPRYKIIEKKQPVAFWCNPISGHNTLYWYLQNLGQGPELLIRYENEEAVDDSQLPKDRFSAERLKGVDSTLKIQPAELGDSAVYLCASSLVGGTDTQYFGPGTRLTVL.

There are a few counts of this clone. The gene calls are TRBV28 and TRBJ1-2; no definite D call. Trimming shortened V by 5 bases and J by 8 bases, and 21 bases separated the two germline ends. This CDR3 spans 15 amino acids. Germline V gives CDR1 MDHEN, CDR2 SYDVKM. The DNA for the CDR3 is TGTGCCAGCAGTCCCCCCGCGGGCTACCTTGAGGGCTACACCTTC. Translation gives CASSPPAGYLEGYTF.

This clone is termed medium-sized. The chain employs TRBV9 and TRBJ2-5; D remains ambiguous. This CDR3 region has 12 residues. Deletions cut 3 bases from V and 0 bases from J, with 3 bases between. CDR1 is SGDLS, CDR2 YYNGEE, per germline. CDR3 protein: CASSGDQETQYF. The CDR3 DNA is TGTGCCAGCAGCGGGGACCAAGAGACCCAGTACTTC.

The genes are TRBV28 and TRBJ1-1; a weak D match, TRBD1 (5 bases). The CDR3 has 12 amino acids. The germline gives CDR1 MDHEN, CDR2 SYDVKM. V lost 3 bases, J lost 4 bases, and 6 bases lay in between. The CDR3 reads CASSFQGTEAFF. The DNA of the CDR3 is TGTGCCAGCAGTTTTCAGGGCACTGAAGCTTTCTTT.

A few counts support this clone. V is TRBV9 and J is TRBJ2-3; 8 nucleotides agree with TRBD2. The CDR3 contains 15 residues. The V gene end was trimmed by 0 bases and the J gene end by 5 bases; junction bases not matched to a gene: 5. In germline, CDR1 is SGDLS, CDR2 YYNGEE. CDR3 sequence: CASSVEAGVVDTQYF. The CDR3 nucleotides are TGTGCCAGCAGCGTAGAAGCGGGAGTGGTAGATACGCAGTATTTT.

Only a few counts were recorded for this clone. The rearrangement uses TRBV6-8 and TRBJ1-2, with no clear D. V lost 6 bases, J lost 7 bases, and 15 bases lay in between. The germline V gene encodes CDR1 MNHGY and CDR2 SAAAGT. This CDR3 is 13 amino acids long. CDR3 nucleotides: TGTGCCAGCAGCGAGACTAGGTCGAGTGGCTACACCTTC. It specifies CASSETRSSGYTF.

This rearrangement joins TRBV19 to TRBJ1-5; D remains ambiguous. Germline V lookup: CDR1 LNHDA, CDR2 SQIVND (reference sequence). The CDR3 has 13 amino acids. Between the trimmed V and J ends, which lost 7 bases and 1 base, there was a span of 8 bases. The CDR3 loop reads CASTGGSNQPQHF. DNA for the CDR3: TGTGCCAGTACGGGAGGGAGCAATCAGCCCCAGCATTTT.